The 18 T cell receptor beta chains below were found in one sample sequenced in a study of Ad26.COV2.S vaccination and SARS-CoV-2 variants. Treatment described: roughly 18 received Ad26.COV2.S at low or high dose, single or two shots; about 5 received placebo; per-sample allocation not given. Sampling was performed 63 days after the first vaccine or placebo injection. Assay used: immunoSEQ multiplex PCR; TCRdb lists only in-frame clones, some missing. This table holds about 500,000 clones, 80% to 90% found once. Sequenced material: peripheral blood, taken in a trial of Ad26.COV2.S vaccine versus placebo. The receptor source for this set is a person between 18 and 65 years old who received the Ad26.COV2.S COVID-19 vaccine or a placebo.

The chain carries TRBV15 and TRBJ2-1; unclear D gene. Germline V gives CDR1 LNHNV, CDR2 YYDKDF (reference sequence). This CDR3 has 12 residues. V was trimmed by 0 bases and J by 15 bases, leaving 12 bases between them. The CDR3 protein is CATSRDSGIRFF. CDR3 nucleotide sequence: TGTGCCACCAGCAGAGATAGTGGCATTCGGTTCTTC.

V gene TRBV6-4 combines with J gene TRBJ2-3, with 7 bases fitting TRBD2. CDR3 length equals 16 residues. V shed 6 bases, J shed 1 base, and the junction held 10 bases outside the gene matches. Germline CDR1 MRHNA, CDR2 SNTAGT. In nucleotides, the CDR3 is TGTGCCAGCAGGGCCCGAAAGCGGGACGGCACAGATACGCAGTATTTT. Amino acids: CASRARKRDGTDTQYF.

The rearrangement links TRBV21-1 to TRBJ1-2. TRBV21-1 counts as a pseudogene. The CDR3 is 9 residues long. CDR3 sequence (DNA): TGTGCCAGCAGCACCCCGTACACCTTC. This encodes CASSTPYTF.

This sequence joins TRBV28 and TRBJ1-1; no definite D call. From germline, CDR1 is MDHEN and CDR2 SYDVKM. Trimming took 6 bases from V and 10 from J, leaving 15 bases between them. The CDR3 length is 12 residues. The CDR3 loop is CASRTRAGPAFF. The CDR3 DNA is TGTGCCAGCAGAACTAGGGCCGGGCCAGCTTTCTTT.

The V gene is TRBV11-2, the J gene TRBJ2-1, with D possibly called TRBD1 or TRBD2 (5 bases each). Germline CDR1 SGHAT, CDR2 FQNNGV. The CDR3 is made up of 14 amino acids. Trimming pared 6 bases from V and 1 base from J, leaving 10 bases between. The CDR3 DNA reads TGTGCCAGCAGGGTCTGGGGGTCCTACAATGAGCAGTTCTTC. It is translated as CASRVWGSYNEQFF.

The sample holds a few counts of this clone. The chain is built from TRBV6-5 and TRBJ1-5; D unresolved. Germline-derived CDR1 and CDR2 are MNHEY and SVGAGI. Between the trimmed V and J ends, which lost 6 bases and 6 bases, there was a span of 12 bases. The CDR3 totals 13 residues. DNA for the CDR3: TGTGCCAGCAGCCCCAAGCAAGGTCAGCCCCAGCATTTT. This encodes CASSPKQGQPQHF.

The rearrangement links TRBV5-6 to TRBJ1-2; 7 bases are shared with TRBD1. Germline-derived CDR1 and CDR2 are SGHDT and YYEEEE. This CDR3 has 14 amino acids. Trimming at V came to 2 bases and at J to 7 bases, leaving 8 bases not matched to a gene. In DNA, the CDR3 is TGTGCCAGCAGCTTCACAGGGGCTCAACTTGGCTACACCTTC. This translates into CASSFTGAQLGYTF.

The chain links TRBV7-9 to TRBJ2-1; 12 bases are shared with TRBD2. The V segment lost 4 bases and the J segment 8 bases; nucleotides outside the gene matches: 6. This CDR3 contains 15 residues. Germline CDR1 is SEHNR and CDR2 is FQNEAQ (reference sequence). As DNA, the CDR3 is TGTGCCAGCAGCTCTGGACTAGCGGGAAGCGATGAGCAGTTCTTC. Its translation is CASSSGLAGSDEQFF.

This clone was found a few times. The CDR3 DNA is TGTGCCAGCAGCCGGAATTCCTACGAGCAGTACTTC. Translating it yields CASSRNSYEQYF. The rearrangement links TRBV13 to TRBJ2-7, with unresolved D. V was clipped by 5 bases and J by 1 base, with 6 bases between them. Germline V gives CDR1 PRHDT, CDR2 FYEKMQ (reference sequence). The CDR3 sequence is 12 residues long.

This chain connects TRBV5-1 to TRBJ2-6; D is uncertain. The V and J ends lost 0 bases and 0 bases respectively, with 10 bases between them. Germline V gene lookup returns CDR1 SGHRS and CDR2 YFSETQ. CDR3 size: 17 residues. CDR3 residues: CASSLAPIGSGANVLTF. The CDR3 DNA reads TGCGCCAGCAGCTTGGCCCCGATTGGCTCTGGGGCCAACGTCCTGACTTTC.

The chain recombines TRBV18 with TRBJ1-3, with D hard to call. The CDR3 spans 15 residues. Deletions cut 0 bases from V and 4 bases from J, with 10 bases between. Per germline, CDR1 KGHSH and CDR2 LQKENI. The CDR3 loop reads CASSPPSLPGNTIYF. In DNA, the CDR3 is TGTGCCAGCTCACCACCTTCGCTCCCCGGAAACACCATATATTTT.

As concerns this clone: Additional DNA sequences in this sample encode the identical CDR3. The chain carries TRBV18 and TRBJ2-7, with 13 bases that match TRBD2. Germline CDR1 reads KGHSH; CDR2 reads LQKENI. With 1 base clipped from V and 3 bases from J, the junction kept 0 bases outside the gene matches. The CDR3 consists of 15 residues. The CDR3 loop reads CASSPRTSGSYEQYF. The CDR3 DNA follows: TGTGCCAGCTCACCACGGACTAGCGGGAGCTACGAGCAGTACTTC.

The chain links TRBV28 to TRBJ2-1, with 11 bases identical to TRBD1. The CDR3 runs to 16 residues. The trim removed 2 bases at V and 3 bases at J, leaving 3 bases unmatched. Germline V lookup: CDR1 MDHEN, CDR2 SYDVKM. The CDR3 loop reads CASSLTGTGGYNEQFF. The CDR3 region has the DNA TGTGCCAGCAGTTTAACCGGGACAGGGGGCTACAATGAGCAGTTCTTC.

This clone was seen a single time. The V and J genes are TRBV2 and TRBJ1-1; the D is unclear. CDR1 is SNHLY and CDR2 is FYNNEI in the germline V gene. This CDR3 comprises 11 residues. V gave up 4 bases and J gave up 4 bases, with 4 bases separating them. The CDR3 DNA follows: TGTGCCAGCAGTGTTAGCACTGAAGCTTTCTTT. Translating it yields CASSVSTEAFF.

A single count supports this clone. The rearrangement links TRBV28 to TRBJ2-3; 8 bases are a match to TRBD1. The germline V gene encodes CDR1 MDHEN and CDR2 SYDVKM. This CDR3 has 19 residues. J lost 4 bases, V lost 2 bases, and 17 bases had no gene match. CDR3 region: CASSLPHYRQGSRSDTQYF. The CDR3 DNA is TGTGCCAGCAGTTTACCCCACTACCGACAGGGGAGTAGGTCAGATACGCAGTATTTT. The full variable domain, its missing parts supplied by reference TRBV28 and TRBJ2-3, is DVKVTQSSRYLVKRTGEKVFLECVQDMDHENMFWYRQDPGLGLRLIYFSYDVKMKEKGDIPEGYSVSREKKERFSLILESASTNQTSMYLCASSLPHYRQGSRSDTQYFGPGTRLTVL.

The V and J genes are TRBV2 and TRBJ2-7; D remains ambiguous. Germline V gene lookup returns CDR1 SNHLY and CDR2 FYNNEI. The length of the CDR3 is 11 residues. Trimming stripped 5 bases from V and 7 bases from J, with 9 bases between. CDR3 coding DNA: TGTGCCAGCAGTTACGACGTGGAGCAGTACTTC. It encodes CASSYDVEQYF.

The chain couples TRBV4-2 to TRBJ1-4; possibly TRBD1 for D (6 bases). CDR1 is LGHNA and CDR2 is YNFKEQ in the germline V gene. V lost 10 bases to trimming and J lost 4 bases, with 19 bases between them. The CDR3 length is 15 residues. CDR3 sequence: CATKISPGDNEKLFF. CDR3 bases: TGTGCCACCAAGATCTCCCCAGGGGATAATGAAAAACTGTTTTTT.

The chain joins TRBV28 to TRBJ2-1; unclear D gene. Trimming pared 1 base from V and 4 bases from J, leaving 8 bases between. This CDR3 contains 14 residues. Germline CDR1 reads MDHEN; CDR2 reads SYDVKM. The CDR3 spells CASSLSGKYNEQFF. The DNA for the CDR3 is TGTGCCAGCAGTTTATCCGGAAAGTACAATGAGCAGTTCTTC. Variable domain in full (rest from reference TRBV28 and TRBJ2-1): DVKVTQSSRYLVKRTGEKVFLECVQDMDHENMFWYRQDPGLGLRLIYFSYDVKMKEKGDIPEGYSVSREKKERFSLILESASTNQTSMYLCASSLSGKYNEQFFGPGTRLTVL.